These T cell receptor beta chains were read from a single sample in a study of Tregs in tolerant kidney transplant recipients. Here immunoSEQ multiplex PCR was the method, and the copy in TCRdb shows in-frame clones only, minus some. The data show under 90,000 clones, more than 85% seen once. The sample was CD4+ T cells from blood (PBMCs), taken 24 months after the transplant. These receptors were obtained from a human patient who received a combined kidney and bone marrow transplant. The graft donor may have contributed some T cells. Both conserved end residues are part of each CDR3. The order of the fields is J gene, clone size, D gene, V gene, CDR3 protein, CDR3 DNA. The D gene is left open where the match is weak. Rows may omit the clone size; those that give it use once, few, many or a size class.

TRBJ1-5,few,.,TRBV7-9,CASSFSYQPQHF,TGTGCCAGCAGCTTCAGTTATCAGCCCCAGCATTTT
TRBJ2-7,.,TRBD2,TRBV7-2,CASSLAGGYREQYF,TGTGCCAGCAGCTTAGCGGGAGGGTATAGGGAGCAGTACTTC
TRBJ2-6,.,.,TRBV2,CASGEGGGGANVLTF,TGTGCCAGCGGTGAAGGGGGAGGAGGGGCCAACGTCCTGACTTTC
TRBJ2-5,once,TRBD2,TRBV7-3,CASSFDTGGGETQYF,TGTGCCAGCAGCTTCGATACGGGGGGTGGGGAGACCCAGTACTTC
TRBJ2-5,.,TRBD2,TRBV7-3,CASSLGVAGWEETQYF,TGTGCCAGCAGCTTAGGGGTAGCGGGCTGGGAGGAGACCCAGTACTTC
TRBJ2-7,.,TRBD1,TRBV19,CASRDSNRGSYEQYF,TGTGCCAGTAGGGACTCGAACAGGGGATCCTACGAGCAGTACTTC
TRBJ1-2,.,TRBD1,TRBV19,CASSYRDSTVGGYTF,TGTGCCAGTAGTTACCGGGACAGCACCGTTGGGGGCTACACCTTC
TRBJ1-4,.,.,TRBV5-1,CASSSTGTNEKLFF,TGCGCCAGCAGCTCGACAGGCACTAATGAAAAACTGTTTTTT
TRBJ2-2,.,TRBD1,TRBV7-3,CASRRGHRAGELFF,TGTGCCAGCCGCAGGGGGCACAGGGCCGGGGAGCTGTTTTTT
TRBJ2-7,.,.,TRBV7-3,CASSDGAEQYF,TGTGCCAGCTCCGATGGGGCCGAGCAGTACTTC
TRBJ1-3,.,.,TRBV19,CASSARQPSGNTIYF,TGTGCCAGTAGTGCCCGACAGCCGTCTGGAAACACCATATATTTT
TRBJ1-2,.,.,TRBV7-6,CASSLMGEGNGYTF,TGTGCCAGCAGCTTAATGGGAGAAGGGAATGGCTACACCTTC
TRBJ2-1,.,TRBD2,TRBV4-3,CASSQVRGGRRYNEQFF,TGCGCCAGCAGCCAAGTCCGCGGGGGGCGTAGGTACAATGAGCAGTTCTTC
TRBJ1-1,once,.,TRBV7-3,CASSLTDRYTEAFF,TGTGCCAGCAGCTTAACCGACAGATACACTGAAGCTTTCTTT
TRBJ2-7,.,.,TRBV25-1,CASRSNIEQYF,TGTGCCAGCAGATCCAACATCGAGCAGTACTTC
TRBJ2-5,.,.,TRBV7-3,CASSLGRLGTQYF,TGTGCCAGCAGCTTAGGCCGACTGGGGACCCAGTACTTC
TRBJ1-1,.,.,TRBV5-1,CASSYTGEAFF,TGCGCCAGCAGCTACACAGGGGAAGCTTTCTTT
TRBJ2-1,once,TRBD2,TRBV9,CASSVATGSSGGANEQFF,TGTGCCAGCAGCGTAGCTACAGGGTCAAGCGGGGGGGCTAATGAGCAGTTCTTC
TRBJ2-1,.,TRBD1,TRBV4-3,CASSRSRDSLYNEQFF,TGCGCCAGCAGCCGAAGCCGGGACAGTCTCTACAATGAGCAGTTCTTC
TRBJ2-5,.,.,TRBV2,CASTARETQYF,TGTGCCAGCACCGCCAGGGAGACCCAGTACTTC
TRBJ1-2,.,.,TRBV15,CATSRDPRLSGGYTF,TGTGCCACCAGCAGAGATCCCCGGCTATCAGGTGGCTACACCTTC
TRBJ1-6,.,TRBD1,TRBV5-1,CASSFDLTGAGSPLHF,TGCGCCAGCAGCTTCGACTTAACAGGGGCAGGTTCACCCCTCCACTTT
TRBJ1-5,.,.,TRBV7-2,CASSLGGNSNQPQHF,TGTGCCAGCAGCTTAGGCGGTAATAGCAATCAGCCCCAGCATTTT
TRBJ2-3,.,.,TRBV10-3,CAIGGGADTQYF,TGTGCCATCGGAGGGGGCGCAGATACGCAGTATTTT
TRBJ2-7,.,TRBD2,TRBV6-5,CASSLSGGYYEQYF,TGTGCCAGCAGCCTTAGCGGGGGCTACTACGAGCAGTACTTC
TRBJ1-6,.,TRBD1,TRBV5-4,CASSSLRQGNSPLHF,TGTGCCAGCAGCTCCCTCCGACAGGGAAATTCCCCCCTCCACTTT
TRBJ2-1,.,TRBD2,TRBV2,CASRNPSGSFNEQFF,TGTGCCAGCAGGAATCCTAGCGGGAGTTTCAATGAGCAGTTCTTC
TRBJ2-2,.,TRBD1,TRBV27,CARRDRGNVELFF,TGTGCCAGACGGGACAGGGGCAATGTGGAGCTGTTTTTT
TRBJ1-3,.,TRBD1,TRBV11-2,CASRATGPPGNTIYF,TGTGCCAGCAGGGCGACAGGGCCCCCTGGAAACACCATATATTTT
TRBJ2-2,.,TRBD2,TRBV4-1,CASSQPGTSRGGELFF,TGCGCCAGCAGCCAACCCGGGACTAGCAGGGGCGGGGAGCTGTTTTTT
TRBJ1-2,once,.,TRBV7-2,CASSAVQGRGYTF,TGTGCCAGCAGCGCCGTACAGGGACGGGGCTACACCTTC
TRBJ2-7,.,TRBD1,TRBV27,CASSRLRTGPYEQYF,TGTGCCAGCAGTCGTTTAAGGACAGGCCCCTACGAGCAGTACTTC
TRBJ2-7,.,.,TRBV27,CASSWRGDSSYEPEQYF,TGTGCCAGCAGTTGGCGGGGGGACAGCAGCTACGAACCCGAGCAGTACTTC
TRBJ2-2,.,.,TRBV5-4,CASSLITGFTGELFF,TGTGCCAGCAGCTTGATAACAGGGTTCACCGGGGAGCTGTTTTTT
TRBJ2-1,.,.,TRBV7-3,CASSPNAGGNEQFF,TGTGCCAGCAGCCCGAATGCCGGGGGTAATGAGCAGTTCTTC
TRBJ1-1,once,TRBD1,TRBV5-1,CASSLVRRKGGAFIPFF,TGCGCCAGCAGCTTGGTCCGAAGGAAAGGGGGCGCGTTCATCCCTTTCTTT
TRBJ2-5,.,TRBD2,TRBV5-1,CASSTTPGLAGAGETQYF,TGCGCCAGCAGCACGACTCCCGGACTAGCGGGAGCAGGGGAGACCCAGTACTTC
TRBJ2-2,.,TRBD2,TRBV18,CASLPSGSIAGELFF,TGTGCCAGCTTACCAAGCGGGAGTATCGCCGGGGAGCTGTTTTTT
TRBJ2-1,.,.,TRBV6-1,CASLFGGSSYNEQFF,TGTGCCAGCCTCTTCGGGGGTAGCTCCTACAATGAGCAGTTCTTC
TRBJ1-2,.,TRBD1,TRBV18,CASSPYTTGAGSYGYTF,TGTGCCAGCTCACCGTACACAACAGGGGCGGGAAGCTATGGCTACACCTTC
TRBJ2-5,.,TRBD2,TRBV11-3,CASSLGQTSGSSETQYF,TGTGCCAGCAGCTTAGGACAGACTAGCGGGAGTTCGGAGACCCAGTACTTC